The clone carrying this T cell receptor (beta chain) appeared many times. This specimen belongs to a study of T-cell reconstitution after alpha-beta-depleted transplantation in children. The TCRbeta library incorporated unique molecular identifiers. TCRdb re-derived calls from the PCR reads in MiXCR, one entry per CDR3 protein. The profile covers under 350,000 distinct CDR3 sequences, with roughly 9.5% appearing a single time and about 9.5% taken by the ten largest. The germline V gene encodes CDR1 MNHEY and CDR2 SVGAGI. The CDR3 contains 13 residues. V was shortened by 2 bases and J by 6 bases, with 11 bases between the two germline ends.

The sequence was collected from a human donor who donated a stem cell graft to a child with SCID. The V call is TRBV6-5, the J call TRBJ2-7; D possibly corresponds to TRBD1 (5 bases). Sequenced here: PBMCs from the stem cell graft donor, sampled from the stem cell graft. CDR3 in DNA: TGTGCCAGCAGTTACGGGGCCCCAGGCGAGCAGTACTTC. Protein sequence: CASSYGAPGEQYF.